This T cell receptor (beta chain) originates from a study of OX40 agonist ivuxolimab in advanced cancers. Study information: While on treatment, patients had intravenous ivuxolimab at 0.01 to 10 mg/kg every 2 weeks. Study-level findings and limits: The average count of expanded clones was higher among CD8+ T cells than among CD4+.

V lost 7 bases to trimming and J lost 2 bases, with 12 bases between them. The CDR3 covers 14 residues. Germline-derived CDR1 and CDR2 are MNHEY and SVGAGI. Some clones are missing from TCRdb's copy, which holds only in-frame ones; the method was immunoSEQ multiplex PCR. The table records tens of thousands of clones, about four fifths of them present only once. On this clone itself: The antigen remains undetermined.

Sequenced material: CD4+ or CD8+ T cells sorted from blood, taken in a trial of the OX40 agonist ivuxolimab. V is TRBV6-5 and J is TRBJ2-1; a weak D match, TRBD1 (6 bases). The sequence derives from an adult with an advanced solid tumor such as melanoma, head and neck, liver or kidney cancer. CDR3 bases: TGTGCCAGCACCCTCAGGGGCCCCTACAATGAGCAGTTCTTC. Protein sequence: CASTLRGPYNEQFF.